A selection of T cell receptor beta chains follows, all from one sample in a study of shared clonotypes between healthy human individuals. Data came from immunoSEQ multiplex PCR; TCRdb stores just in-frame clones and leaves some out. The table includes a few million clones, 85% to 95% detected once. The specimen sequenced was naive CD4+ T cells from PBMCs. The source is a man aged 18 to 29 in good health. Some clones in this sample may be carry-over from other donors' samples. CDR3s include the opening cysteine and the closing phenylalanine or tryptophan. The D gene is left open where the match is weak. Clone size is shown for a subset of rows, as once, few, many or a class of expanded clone.

CASSSGPSYTEAFF,TGTGCCAGCAGCTCGGGACCGAGTTACACTGAAGCTTTCTTT,-,-,TRBV5-4,TRBJ1-1
CASSRQGGNIQYF,TGTGCCAGCAGTCGACAGGGGGGAAACATTCAGTACTTC,once,TRBD1,TRBV28,TRBJ2-4
CASRPSGQHTEAFF,TGTGCCAGCCGACCCTCGGGACAGCACACTGAAGCTTTCTTT,-,TRBD1,TRBV11-2,TRBJ1-1
CASSLRGSSYNEQFF,TGTGCCAGCAGTTTAAGGGGGAGCTCCTACAATGAGCAGTTCTTC,few,-,TRBV27,TRBJ2-1
CASNKDRGNEKLFF,TGTGCCAGCAACAAGGACAGGGGAAATGAAAAACTGTTTTTT,-,TRBD1,TRBV6-5,TRBJ1-4
CASSPSPAFNYGYTF,TGTGCCAGCAGTCCCTCTCCGGCATTTAACTATGGCTACACCTTC,-,-,TRBV28,TRBJ1-2
CASSVGDSLAKNIQYF,TGTGCCAGCAGCGTAGGGGACAGCCTAGCCAAAAACATTCAGTACTTC,-,TRBD1,TRBV9,TRBJ2-4
CAIRGGTEARGTEAFF,TGTGCCATCAGAGGGGGTACGGAGGCCAGGGGCACTGAAGCTTTCTTT,-,-,TRBV10-3,TRBJ1-1
CASSLSPASGSTDTQYF,TGTGCCAGCAGTTTATCCCCGGCTAGCGGGAGCACAGATACGCAGTATTTT,-,TRBD2,TRBV27,TRBJ2-3
CASSASSSTQYF,TGTGCCAGCAGTGCATCTTCCTCTACGCAGTATTTT,-,-,TRBV6-1,TRBJ2-3
CASTGTRVGEQFF,TGTGCCAGCACCGGGACTAGGGTGGGGGAGCAGTTCTTC,-,TRBD2,TRBV11-2,TRBJ2-1
CASSLGGLDNEQFF,TGTGCCAGCAGCTTAGGGGGCCTGGACAATGAGCAGTTCTTC,-,-,TRBV11-2,TRBJ2-1
CASSNQLAATDTQYF,TGTGCCAGCAGCAACCAACTAGCGGCTACAGATACGCAGTATTTT,-,TRBD2,TRBV5-4,TRBJ2-3
CASKQRTNTGELFF,TGTGCCAGTAAGCAGCGGACGAACACCGGGGAGCTGTTTTTT,-,-,TRBV19,TRBJ2-2
CASSELGTFLTLNYGYTF,TGTGCCAGCAGTGAATTGGGGACCTTTCTAACCCTTAACTATGGCTACACCTTC,-,-,TRBV2,TRBJ1-2
CAWSRGRGSNQPQHF,TGTGCCTGGAGTAGGGGCAGGGGGAGCAATCAGCCCCAGCATTTT,-,TRBD1,TRBV30,TRBJ1-5
CASSLRTSPREQYF,TGTGCCAGCAGTCTCCGGACTAGTCCCCGCGAGCAGTACTTC,-,TRBD2,TRBV27,TRBJ2-7
CASSPLDVTGSQPQHF,TGTGCCAGCTCACCACTGGACGTAACAGGGAGTCAGCCCCAGCATTTT,-,-,TRBV18,TRBJ1-5
CASRARTGWDTEAFF,TGCGCCAGCAGGGCGAGGACAGGGTGGGACACTGAAGCTTTCTTT,-,TRBD1,TRBV5-1,TRBJ1-1
CAWSVPGVPLELFF,TGTGCCTGGAGTGTCCCAGGGGTTCCACTGGAGCTGTTTTTT,-,-,TRBV30,TRBJ2-2
CASSGQPNTEAFF,TGTGCCAGCAGCGGGCAGCCGAACACTGAAGCTTTCTTT,-,-,TRBV7-2,TRBJ1-1
CASSLARGGLGNQPQHF,TGTGCCAGCAGCTTAGCTAGGGGTGGTTTGGGCAATCAGCCCCAGCATTTT,-,-,TRBV7-9,TRBJ1-5
CASSQGGGHQETQYF,TGCGCCAGCAGCCAAGGCGGGGGTCACCAAGAGACCCAGTACTTC,-,TRBD2,TRBV4-3,TRBJ2-5
CASSDLGAGAEAFF,TGTGCCAGCAGTGATTTGGGGGCCGGGGCTGAAGCTTTCTTT,-,-,TRBV6-1,TRBJ1-1
CASSLAQLAGAPYEQYF,TGTGCCAGCAGCTTAGCACAATTAGCGGGAGCCCCCTACGAGCAGTACTTC,-,TRBD2,TRBV7-2,TRBJ2-7
CASSADRYNEQFF,TGTGCCAGCAGCGCCGACAGATACAATGAGCAGTTCTTC,-,-,TRBV7-3,TRBJ2-1
CASSVTGVSTEAFF,TGTGCCAGTAGTGTCACAGGGGTATCAACTGAAGCTTTCTTT,once,TRBD1,TRBV19,TRBJ1-1
CASSLAGTQNQPQHF,TGCGCCAGCAGCTTGGCTGGGACCCAAAATCAGCCCCAGCATTTT,-,-,TRBV5-1,TRBJ1-5
CASSPLDGISYEQYF,TGTGCCAGCAGTCCTCTGGACGGAATATCCTACGAGCAGTACTTC,-,-,TRBV6-1,TRBJ2-7
CASSERQGTEAFF,TGTGCCAGCAGTGAAAGGCAGGGGACTGAAGCTTTCTTT,few,-,TRBV2,TRBJ1-1